Reported below is one TCR beta chain. Its antigen remains unidentified. This record comes from a study of CD8 T cells in Susac syndrome. Study-wide findings and caveats: In Susac syndrome, the CD4+ T cell repertoires did not show clonal expansion. The TCR sequencing and HLA analysis in the study involved a relatively small number of individuals, as the study acknowledged.

Negative isolation was used for CD8+ and CD4+ T cells, and FACS enrichment was applied to TEMRA cells. The RNA input was 0.5 to 1 ug, and it was reverse transcribed with random hexamers. TCRdb re-derived calls from the immunoSEQ multiplex PCR reads in MiXCR, one entry per CDR3 protein. The data contain under 200,000 distinct CDR3 sequences, roughly 90% of them seen just once; the ten biggest clones take up 0.085% to 0.09%. This TCR came from a human donor with Susac syndrome. Sequencing was done on a sample of CD4+ T cells from PBMCs.

The CDR3 protein is CASSQAGQGANEQFF. CDR3 sequence (DNA): TGTGCCAGCAGCCAAGCGGGTCAGGGGGCCAATGAGCAGTTCTTC. The chain recombines TRBV4-2 with TRBJ2-1; the match to TRBD1 covers 8 bases. V shed 1 base and J 6 bases; nucleotides not matched to a gene: 5. The CDR3 runs 15 residues. Germline V gene sequence: CDR1 LGHNA, CDR2 YNFKEQ.